The subject of this entry is one T cell receptor (beta chain). This sample is part of a study of T-cell reconstitution after alpha-beta-depleted transplantation in children. Germline V gives CDR1 DFQATT, CDR2 SNEGSKA (reference sequence). V lost 2 bases and J 4 bases, leaving 9 bases between the germline ends. The CDR3 has 14 residues. A TCRbeta library incorporating unique molecular identifiers was prepared. TCRdb reprocessed the PCR reads via MiXCR and lists one record per CDR3 protein. The sample lists about 47,000 distinct CDR3 sequences; approximately 52% were seen once. This receptor was taken from a boy under two years old with SCID, due to receive a stem cell transplant. The input for sequencing was peripheral blood, taken before TCRalphabeta/CD19-depleted stem cell transplant. The chain combines TRBV20-1 with TRBJ1-6; D might be TRBD1 (6 bases). This CDR3 reads CSARQGIYNSPLHF. CDR3 nucleotides: TGCAGTGCTAGACAGGGGATATATAATTCACCCCTCCACTTT.